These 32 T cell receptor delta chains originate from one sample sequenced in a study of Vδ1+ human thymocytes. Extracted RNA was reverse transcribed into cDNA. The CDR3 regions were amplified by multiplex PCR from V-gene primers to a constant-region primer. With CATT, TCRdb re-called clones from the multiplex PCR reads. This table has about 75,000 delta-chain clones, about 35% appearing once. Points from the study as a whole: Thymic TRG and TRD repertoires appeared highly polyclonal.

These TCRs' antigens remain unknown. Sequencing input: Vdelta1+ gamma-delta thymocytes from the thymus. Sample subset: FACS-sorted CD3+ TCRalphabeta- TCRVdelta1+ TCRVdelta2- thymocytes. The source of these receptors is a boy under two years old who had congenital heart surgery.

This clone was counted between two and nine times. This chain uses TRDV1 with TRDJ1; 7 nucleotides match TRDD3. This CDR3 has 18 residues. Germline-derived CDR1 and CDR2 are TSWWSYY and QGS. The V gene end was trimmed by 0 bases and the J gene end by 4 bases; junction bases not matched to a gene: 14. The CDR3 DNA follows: TGTGCTCTTGGGGAACTCCTCTCCGTAAAGGATACGCTCGATAAACTCATCTTT. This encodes CALGELLSVKDTLDKLIF.

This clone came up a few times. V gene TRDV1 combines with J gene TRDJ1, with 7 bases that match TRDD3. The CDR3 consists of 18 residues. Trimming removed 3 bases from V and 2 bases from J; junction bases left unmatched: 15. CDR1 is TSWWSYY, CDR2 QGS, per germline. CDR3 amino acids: CALGDLTLSLGGTDKLIF. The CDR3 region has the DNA TGTGCTCTTGGGGATCTAACCCTAAGTCTGGGGGGTACCGATAAACTCATCTTT.

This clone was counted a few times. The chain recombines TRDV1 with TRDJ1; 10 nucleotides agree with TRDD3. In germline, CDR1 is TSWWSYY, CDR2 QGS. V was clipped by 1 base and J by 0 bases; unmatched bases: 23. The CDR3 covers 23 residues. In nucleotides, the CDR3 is TGTGCTCTTGGGGAACGCCGGCCTTCTTGCTGGGGGATAGGTTCCCAAAACACCGATAAACTCATCTTT. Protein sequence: CALGERRPSCWGIGSQNTDKLIF.

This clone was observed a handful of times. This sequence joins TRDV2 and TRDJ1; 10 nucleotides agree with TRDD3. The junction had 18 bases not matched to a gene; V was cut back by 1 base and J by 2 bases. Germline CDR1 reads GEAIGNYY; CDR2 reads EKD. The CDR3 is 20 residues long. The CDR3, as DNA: TGTGCCTGTGACACTTTCTGGTGGTTTTTTGTACTGGGGGATACCGATAAACTCATCTTT. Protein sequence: CACDTFWWFFVLGDTDKLIF.

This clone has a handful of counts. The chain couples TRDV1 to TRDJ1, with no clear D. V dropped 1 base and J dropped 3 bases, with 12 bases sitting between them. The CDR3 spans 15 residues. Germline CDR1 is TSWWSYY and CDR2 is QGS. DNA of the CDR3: TGTGCTCTTGGGGAACATCCCCCCTATTCCGATAAACTCATCTTT. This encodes CALGEHPPYSDKLIF.

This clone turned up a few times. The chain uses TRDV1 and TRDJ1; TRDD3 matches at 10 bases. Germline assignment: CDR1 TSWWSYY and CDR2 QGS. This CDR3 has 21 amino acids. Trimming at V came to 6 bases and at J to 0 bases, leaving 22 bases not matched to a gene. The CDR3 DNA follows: TGTGCTCTTGGAAGCCTTCCGACAAGGGGTACTGGGGGATTCGACACCGATAAACTCATCTTT. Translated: CALGSLPTRGTGGFDTDKLIF.

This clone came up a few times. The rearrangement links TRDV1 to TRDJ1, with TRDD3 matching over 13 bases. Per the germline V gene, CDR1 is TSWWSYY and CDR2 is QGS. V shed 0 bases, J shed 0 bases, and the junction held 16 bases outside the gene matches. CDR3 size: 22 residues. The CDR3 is CALGELTRLLGDTSLYTDKLIF. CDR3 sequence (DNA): TGTGCTCTTGGGGAACTGACACGTCTACTGGGGGATACGTCCTTGTACACCGATAAACTCATCTTT.

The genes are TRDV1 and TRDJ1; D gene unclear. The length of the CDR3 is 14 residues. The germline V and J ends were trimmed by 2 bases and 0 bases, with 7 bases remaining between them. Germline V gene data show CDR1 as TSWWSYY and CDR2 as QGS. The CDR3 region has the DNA TGTGCTCTTGGGGAAAAGGTGTACACCGATAAACTCATCTTT. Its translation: CALGEKVYTDKLIF.

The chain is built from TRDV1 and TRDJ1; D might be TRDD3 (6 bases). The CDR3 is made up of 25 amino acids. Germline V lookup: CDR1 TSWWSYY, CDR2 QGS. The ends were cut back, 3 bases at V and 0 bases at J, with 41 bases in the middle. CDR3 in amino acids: CALGDPRGGYVPDPYWEMYTDKLIF. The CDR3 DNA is TGTGCTCTTGGGGATCCTCGCGGCGGCTACGTACCCGACCCGTACTGGGAGATGTACACCGATAAACTCATCTTT.

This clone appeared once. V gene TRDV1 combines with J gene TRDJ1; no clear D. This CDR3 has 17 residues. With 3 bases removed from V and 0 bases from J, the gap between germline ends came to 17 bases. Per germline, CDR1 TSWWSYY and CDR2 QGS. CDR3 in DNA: TGTGCTCTTGGGGAGCCTCTCCACCCACGGTACACCGATAAACTCATCTTT. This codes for CALGEPLHPRYTDKLIF.

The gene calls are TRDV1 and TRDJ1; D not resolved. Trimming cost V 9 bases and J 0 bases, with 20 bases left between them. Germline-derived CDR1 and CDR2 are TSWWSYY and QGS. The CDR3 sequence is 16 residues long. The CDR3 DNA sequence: TGTGCTCTCGGAGATGGTGGCGTCTCTTACACCGATAAACTCATCTTT. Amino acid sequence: CALGDGGVSYTDKLIF.

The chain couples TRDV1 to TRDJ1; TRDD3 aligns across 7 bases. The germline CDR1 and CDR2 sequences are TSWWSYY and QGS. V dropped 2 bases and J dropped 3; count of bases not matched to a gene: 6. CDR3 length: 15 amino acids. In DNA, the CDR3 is TGTGCTCTTGGGGAATTCCACTGGGGCCCCGATAAACTCATCTTT. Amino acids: CALGEFHWGPDKLIF.

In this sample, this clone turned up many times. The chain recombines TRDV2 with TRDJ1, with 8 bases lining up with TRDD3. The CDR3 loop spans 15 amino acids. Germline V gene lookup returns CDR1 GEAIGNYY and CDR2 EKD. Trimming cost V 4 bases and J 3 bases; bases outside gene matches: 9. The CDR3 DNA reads TGTGCCTGTGAATCCGATCCGGGATACGCCGATAAACTCATCTTT. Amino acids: CACESDPGYADKLIF.

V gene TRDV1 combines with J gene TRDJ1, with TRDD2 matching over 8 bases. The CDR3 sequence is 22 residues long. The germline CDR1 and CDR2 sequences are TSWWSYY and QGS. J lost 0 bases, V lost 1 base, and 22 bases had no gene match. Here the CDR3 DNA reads TGTGCTCTTGGGGAACCGGCCTTCCTAAAAGGCCGGGGTCTACCGTACACCGATAAACTCATCTTT. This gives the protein CALGEPAFLKGRGLPYTDKLIF.

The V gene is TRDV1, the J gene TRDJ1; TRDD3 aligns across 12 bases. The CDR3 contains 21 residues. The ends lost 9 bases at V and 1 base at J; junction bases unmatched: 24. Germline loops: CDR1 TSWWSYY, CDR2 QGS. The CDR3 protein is CALQNPYLYWGIQDSTDKLIF. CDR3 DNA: TGTGCTCTCCAAAACCCCTACTTATACTGGGGGATACAAGATAGCACCGATAAACTCATCTTT.

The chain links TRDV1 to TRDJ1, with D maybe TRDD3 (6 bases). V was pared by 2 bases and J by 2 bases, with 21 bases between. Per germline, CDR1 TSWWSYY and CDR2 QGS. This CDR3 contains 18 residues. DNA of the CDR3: TGTGCTCTTGGGGAAAGGCCCCTGGAGGATACCTGGACCGATAAACTCATCTTT. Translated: CALGERPLEDTWTDKLIF.

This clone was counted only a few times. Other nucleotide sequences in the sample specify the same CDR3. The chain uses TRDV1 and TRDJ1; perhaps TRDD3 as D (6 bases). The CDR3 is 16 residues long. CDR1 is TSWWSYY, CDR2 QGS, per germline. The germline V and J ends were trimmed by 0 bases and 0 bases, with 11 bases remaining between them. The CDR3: CALGELGDTYTDKLIF. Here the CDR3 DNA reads TGTGCTCTTGGGGAACTGGGGGACACGTACACCGATAAACTCATCTTT.

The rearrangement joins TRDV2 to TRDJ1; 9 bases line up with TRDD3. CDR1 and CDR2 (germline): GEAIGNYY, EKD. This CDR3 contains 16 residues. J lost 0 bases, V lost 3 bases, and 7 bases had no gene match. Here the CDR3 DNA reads TGTGCCTGTGACGAAGTGGGGGATAAGTACACCGATAAACTCATCTTT. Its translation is CACDEVGDKYTDKLIF.

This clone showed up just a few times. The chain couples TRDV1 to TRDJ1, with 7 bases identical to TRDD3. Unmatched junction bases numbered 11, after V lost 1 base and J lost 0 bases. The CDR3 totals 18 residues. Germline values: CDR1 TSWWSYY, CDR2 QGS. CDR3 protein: CALGERKYGGRYTDKLIF. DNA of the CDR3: TGTGCTCTTGGGGAACGGAAGTATGGGGGACGTTACACCGATAAACTCATCTTT.

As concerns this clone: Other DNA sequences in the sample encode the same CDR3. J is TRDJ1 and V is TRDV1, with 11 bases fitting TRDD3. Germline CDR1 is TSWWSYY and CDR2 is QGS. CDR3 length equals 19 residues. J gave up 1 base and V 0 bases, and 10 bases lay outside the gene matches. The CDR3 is CALGELVGDTGGTTDKLIF. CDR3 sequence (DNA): TGTGCTCTTGGGGAACTGGTGGGGGATACGGGGGGTACCACCGATAAACTCATCTTT.

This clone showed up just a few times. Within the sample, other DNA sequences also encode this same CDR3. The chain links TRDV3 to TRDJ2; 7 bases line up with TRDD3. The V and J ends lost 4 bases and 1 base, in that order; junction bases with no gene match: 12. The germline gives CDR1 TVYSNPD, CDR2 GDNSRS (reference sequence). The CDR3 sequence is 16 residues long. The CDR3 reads CASRGRIRFLTAQLFF. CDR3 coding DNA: TGTGCCTCCAGGGGGAGGATACGTTTTTTGACAGCACAACTCTTCTTT.

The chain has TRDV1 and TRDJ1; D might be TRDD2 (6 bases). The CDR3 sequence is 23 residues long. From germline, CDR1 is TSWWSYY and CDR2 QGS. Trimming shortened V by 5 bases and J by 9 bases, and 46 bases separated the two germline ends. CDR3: CALGTIPSLNKRPYPMRIIELIF. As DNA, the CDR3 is TGTGCTCTTGGGACTATACCTTCCCTTAATAAACGTCCCTACCCGATGAGGATAATAGAACTCATCTTT.

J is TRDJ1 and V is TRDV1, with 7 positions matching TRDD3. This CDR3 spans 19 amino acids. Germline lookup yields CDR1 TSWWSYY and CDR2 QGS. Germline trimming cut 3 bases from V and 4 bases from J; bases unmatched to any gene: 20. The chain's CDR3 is CALGDLPPPGGKYIDKLIF. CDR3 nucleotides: TGTGCTCTTGGGGACCTCCCTCCTCCTGGGGGGAAGTACATCGATAAACTCATCTTT.

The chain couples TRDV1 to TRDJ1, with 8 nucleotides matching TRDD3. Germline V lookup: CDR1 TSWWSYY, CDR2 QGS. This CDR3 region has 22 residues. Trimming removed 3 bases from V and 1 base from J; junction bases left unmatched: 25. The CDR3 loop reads CALGDRKALYWGANTRTDKLIF. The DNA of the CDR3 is TGTGCTCTTGGGGACCGAAAGGCGTTGTACTGGGGGGCCAACACGCGCACCGATAAACTCATCTTT.

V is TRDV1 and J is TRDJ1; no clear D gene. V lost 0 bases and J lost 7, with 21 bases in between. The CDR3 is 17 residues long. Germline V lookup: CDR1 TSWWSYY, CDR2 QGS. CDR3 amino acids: CALGELPREERSAKLIF. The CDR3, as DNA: TGTGCTCTTGGGGAACTCCCCAGGGAAGAACGATCCGCTAAACTCATCTTT.

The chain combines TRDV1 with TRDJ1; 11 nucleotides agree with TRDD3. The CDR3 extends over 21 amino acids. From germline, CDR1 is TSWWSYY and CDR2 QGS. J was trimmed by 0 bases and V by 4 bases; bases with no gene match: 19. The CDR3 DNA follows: TGTGCTCTTGGGGGTGCCTTCCTTAAGCTGGGGGATACTTTTTACACCGATAAACTCATCTTT. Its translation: CALGGAFLKLGDTFYTDKLIF.

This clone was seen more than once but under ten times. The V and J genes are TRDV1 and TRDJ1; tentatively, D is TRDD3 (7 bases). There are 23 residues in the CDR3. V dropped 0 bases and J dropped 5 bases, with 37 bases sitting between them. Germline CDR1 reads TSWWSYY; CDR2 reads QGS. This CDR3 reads CALGELGVLRPYWGPRRGDKLIF. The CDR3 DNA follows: TGTGCTCTTGGGGAACTAGGTGTCCTACGACCATACTGGGGTCCTCGCCGAGGAGATAAACTCATCTTT.

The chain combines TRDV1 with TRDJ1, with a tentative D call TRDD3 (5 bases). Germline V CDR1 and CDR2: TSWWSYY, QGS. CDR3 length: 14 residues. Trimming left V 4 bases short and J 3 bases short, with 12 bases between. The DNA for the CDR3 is TGTGCTCTTGGGGTCCCATACGTTTCCGATAAACTCATCTTT. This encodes CALGVPYVSDKLIF.

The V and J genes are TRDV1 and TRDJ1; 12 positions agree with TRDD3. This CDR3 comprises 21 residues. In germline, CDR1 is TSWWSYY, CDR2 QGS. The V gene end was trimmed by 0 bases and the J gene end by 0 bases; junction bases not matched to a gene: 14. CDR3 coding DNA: TGTGCTCTTGGGGAACTCACCGGTTCTGGGGGATACGTGGAGTACACCGATAAACTCATCTTT. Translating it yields CALGELTGSGGYVEYTDKLIF.

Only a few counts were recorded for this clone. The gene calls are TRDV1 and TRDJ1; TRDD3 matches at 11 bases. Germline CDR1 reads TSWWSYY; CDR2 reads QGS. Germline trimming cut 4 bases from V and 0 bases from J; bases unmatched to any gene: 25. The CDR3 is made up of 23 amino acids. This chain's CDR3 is CALGGTGYNFHWGITPYTDKLIF. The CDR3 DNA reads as TGTGCTCTTGGGGGAACGGGGTACAATTTTCACTGGGGGATAACCCCGTACACCGATAAACTCATCTTT.

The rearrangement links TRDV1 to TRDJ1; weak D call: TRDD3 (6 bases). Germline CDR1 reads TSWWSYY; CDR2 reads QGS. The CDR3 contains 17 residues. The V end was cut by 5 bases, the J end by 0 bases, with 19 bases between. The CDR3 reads CALGNLVMGVYTDKLIF. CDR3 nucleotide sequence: TGTGCTCTTGGGAACCTGGTAATGGGGGTTTACACCGATAAACTCATCTTT.

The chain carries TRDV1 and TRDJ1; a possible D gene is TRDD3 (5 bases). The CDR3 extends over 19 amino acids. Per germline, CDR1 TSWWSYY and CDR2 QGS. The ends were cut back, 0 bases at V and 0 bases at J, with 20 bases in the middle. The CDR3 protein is CALGELKTDLGVYTDKLIF. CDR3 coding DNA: TGTGCTCTTGGGGAACTTAAAACCGACCTTGGGGTGTACACCGATAAACTCATCTTT.